This is a list of T cell receptor beta chains from one sample in a study of technical replicates of blood from a few donors. Sequenced by immunoSEQ multiplex PCR; TCRdb stores in-frame clones only, minus some. The data show around 72,000 clones, almost 99% seen once. Input material: T cells isolated from PBMCs. Receptor source: a human donor in good health. CDR3s include the opening cysteine and the closing phenylalanine or tryptophan. The order of the fields is J gene, clone size, D gene, V gene, CDR3 protein, CDR3 DNA. D genes are given only for firm matches. Not every row has a clone size; where given, it reads once, few, many or a size class.

j_gene: TRBJ1-4; abundance: once; d_gene: .; v_gene: TRBV9; CDR3aa: CASSGSGATNEKLFF; CDR3nt: TGTGCCAGCAGCGGGTCAGGGGCAACTAATGAAAAACTGTTTTTT
j_gene: TRBJ2-5; abundance: .; d_gene: TRBD1; v_gene: TRBV6-5; CDR3aa: CASSSQDRVGETQYF; CDR3nt: TGTGCCAGCAGTTCCCAGGACAGGGTGGGGGAGACCCAGTACTTC
j_gene: TRBJ2-1; abundance: .; d_gene: .; v_gene: TRBV15; CDR3aa: CATSRVPIYNEQFF; CDR3nt: TGTGCCACCAGCAGAGTCCCCATCTACAATGAGCAGTTCTTC
j_gene: TRBJ2-1; abundance: .; d_gene: .; v_gene: TRBV4-3; CDR3aa: CASSLSHEQFF; CDR3nt: TGCGCCAGCAGCCTCTCCCATGAGCAGTTCTTC
j_gene: TRBJ2-7; abundance: .; d_gene: TRBD1; v_gene: TRBV6-5; CDR3aa: CASRAGTGSSYEQYF; CDR3nt: TGTGCCAGCAGAGCCGGGACAGGGAGCTCCTACGAGCAGTACTTC
j_gene: TRBJ1-1; abundance: .; d_gene: .; v_gene: TRBV28; CDR3aa: CASSPIDFRVSEAFF; CDR3nt: TGTGCCAGCAGTCCTATTGATTTCAGGGTATCTGAAGCTTTCTTT
j_gene: TRBJ2-1; abundance: .; d_gene: .; v_gene: TRBV11-2; CDR3aa: CASSLIFSGNYYNEQFF; CDR3nt: TGTGCCAGCAGCTTAATATTCTCAGGGAACTACTACAATGAGCAGTTCTTC
j_gene: TRBJ1-1; abundance: once; d_gene: .; v_gene: TRBV2; CDR3aa: CAIKEEENTEAFF; CDR3nt: TGTGCCATAAAAGAGGAGGAGAACACTGAAGCTTTCTTT
j_gene: TRBJ2-5; abundance: .; d_gene: TRBD1; v_gene: TRBV5-1; CDR3aa: CASSSFGTGGETQYF; CDR3nt: TGCGCCAGCAGCAGTTTTGGGACAGGGGGCGAGACCCAGTACTTC
j_gene: TRBJ1-5; abundance: .; d_gene: .; v_gene: TRBV27; CDR3aa: CASSPRINQPQHF; CDR3nt: TGTGCCAGCAGTCCCAGGATCAATCAGCCCCAGCATTTT
j_gene: TRBJ1-5; abundance: .; d_gene: .; v_gene: TRBV15; CDR3aa: CATSRGANQPQHF; CDR3nt: TGTGCCACCAGCAGAGGGGCGAATCAGCCCCAGCATTTT
j_gene: TRBJ2-7; abundance: .; d_gene: .; v_gene: TRBV6-1; CDR3aa: CASSENTNYEQYF; CDR3nt: TGTGCCAGCAGTGAAAACACCAACTACGAGCAGTACTTC
j_gene: TRBJ2-3; abundance: .; d_gene: TRBD2; v_gene: TRBV27; CDR3aa: CASTRRPTSPEDTQYF; CDR3nt: TGTGCCAGCACCCGCCGACCGACTAGCCCCGAGGATACGCAGTATTTT
j_gene: TRBJ2-4; abundance: .; d_gene: .; v_gene: TRBV5-6; CDR3aa: CASSLVPGHSKNIQYF; CDR3nt: TGTGCCAGCAGCTTAGTTCCGGGACACAGCAAAAACATTCAGTACTTC
j_gene: TRBJ1-2; abundance: .; d_gene: .; v_gene: TRBV7-2; CDR3aa: CASSSRTEYNYGYTF; CDR3nt: TGTGCCAGCAGCTCTCGGACTGAATATAACTATGGCTACACCTTC
j_gene: TRBJ1-2; abundance: .; d_gene: TRBD1; v_gene: TRBV11-2; CDR3aa: CASSTGQAHPNYGYTF; CDR3nt: TGTGCCAGCAGCACCGGACAGGCCCACCCAAACTATGGCTACACCTTC
j_gene: TRBJ1-1; abundance: .; d_gene: TRBD1; v_gene: TRBV27; CDR3aa: CASSPNINRGTEAFF; CDR3nt: TGTGCCAGCAGTCCGAATATCAACAGGGGTACTGAAGCTTTCTTT
j_gene: TRBJ1-5; abundance: .; d_gene: TRBD1; v_gene: TRBV2; CDR3aa: CASSVSMGQRIDLRQPQHF; CDR3nt: TGTGCCAGCAGTGTCTCTATGGGACAGCGCATAGATTTACGTCAGCCCCAGCATTTT
j_gene: TRBJ1-1; abundance: .; d_gene: .; v_gene: TRBV9; CDR3aa: CASSVAGGFDTEAFF; CDR3nt: TGTGCCAGCAGCGTAGCTGGGGGGTTTGACACTGAAGCTTTCTTT
j_gene: TRBJ1-1; abundance: .; d_gene: .; v_gene: TRBV6-5; CDR3aa: CASRVTANTEAFF; CDR3nt: TGTGCCAGCAGGGTTACTGCGAACACTGAAGCTTTCTTT
j_gene: TRBJ2-2; abundance: .; d_gene: .; v_gene: TRBV7-6; CDR3aa: CASTHLPANTGELFF; CDR3nt: TGTGCCAGCACCCACCTACCTGCGAACACCGGGGAGCTGTTTTTT
j_gene: TRBJ1-1; abundance: .; d_gene: .; v_gene: TRBV28; CDR3aa: CASGATEAFF; CDR3nt: TGTGCCAGCGGAGCCACTGAAGCTTTCTTT
j_gene: TRBJ2-1; abundance: .; d_gene: .; v_gene: TRBV29-1; CDR3aa: CSAGGGSYNEQFF; CDR3nt: TGCAGCGCAGGTGGAGGGTCCTACAATGAGCAGTTCTTC
j_gene: TRBJ2-2; abundance: .; d_gene: TRBD1; v_gene: TRBV11-2; CDR3aa: CASSLRWDRGRRELFF; CDR3nt: TGTGCCAGCAGCTTACGTTGGGACAGGGGTAGGAGGGAGCTGTTTTTT
j_gene: TRBJ2-3; abundance: .; d_gene: .; v_gene: TRBV28; CDR3aa: CASTPGGTDTQYF; CDR3nt: TGTGCCAGCACCCCAGGGGGCACAGATACGCAGTATTTT
j_gene: TRBJ2-7; abundance: .; d_gene: TRBD2; v_gene: TRBV30; CDR3aa: CAWSDFSGSTPYEQYF; CDR3nt: TGTGCCTGGAGTGACTTTAGCGGGAGTACGCCCTACGAGCAGTACTTC
j_gene: TRBJ2-7; abundance: once; d_gene: .; v_gene: TRBV5-1; CDR3aa: CASSPHSVPYEQYF; CDR3nt: TGCGCCAGCAGTCCCCATAGCGTACCCTACGAGCAGTACTTC
j_gene: TRBJ2-7; abundance: .; d_gene: TRBD1; v_gene: TRBV10-1; CDR3aa: CASSEHSGTARTNAYEQYF; CDR3nt: TGCGCCAGCAGCGAGCATTCCGGGACAGCCCGCACCAACGCCTACGAGCAGTACTTC
j_gene: TRBJ2-3; abundance: .; d_gene: .; v_gene: TRBV6-5; CDR3aa: CASSLIAESTDTQYF; CDR3nt: TGTGCCAGCAGTTTAATAGCGGAAAGCACAGATACGCAGTATTTT
j_gene: TRBJ1-1; abundance: .; d_gene: .; v_gene: TRBV19; CDR3aa: CACSLQGNTEAFF; CDR3nt: TGTGCCTGCTCCCTACAGGGGAACACTGAAGCTTTCTTT
j_gene: TRBJ1-2; abundance: once; d_gene: .; v_gene: TRBV11-3; CDR3aa: CASSPREDFGYTF; CDR3nt: TGTGCCAGCAGCCCCCGGGAGGATTTTGGCTACACCTTC
j_gene: TRBJ1-5; abundance: .; d_gene: .; v_gene: TRBV10-3; CDR3aa: CAISESWGGQPQHF; CDR3nt: TGTGCCATCAGTGAGTCGTGGGGGGGTCAGCCCCAGCATTTT
j_gene: TRBJ2-7; abundance: .; d_gene: TRBD1; v_gene: TRBV9; CDR3aa: CASSRTGGYEQYF; CDR3nt: TGTGCCAGCAGCCGGACAGGGGGCTACGAGCAGTACTTC
j_gene: TRBJ2-7; abundance: .; d_gene: .; v_gene: TRBV10-3; CDR3aa: CAISESTGSEDEQYF; CDR3nt: TGTGCCATCAGTGAGTCAACAGGGAGTGAGGACGAGCAGTACTTC
j_gene: TRBJ1-1; abundance: once; d_gene: .; v_gene: TRBV12-5; CDR3aa: CASGLVQNTEAFF; CDR3nt: TGTGCTAGTGGTTTGGTACAGAACACTGAAGCTTTCTTT
j_gene: TRBJ2-3; abundance: .; d_gene: .; v_gene: TRBV18; CDR3aa: CASSPLPSGTDTQYF; CDR3nt: TGTGCCAGCTCACCACTCCCATCGGGCACAGATACGCAGTATTTT
j_gene: TRBJ2-5; abundance: .; d_gene: .; v_gene: TRBV2; CDR3aa: CASRGDFGAQYF; CDR3nt: TGTGCCAGCAGGGGGGACTTCGGGGCCCAGTACTTC
j_gene: TRBJ2-5; abundance: once; d_gene: .; v_gene: TRBV7-9; CDR3aa: CASSSRTVQETQYF; CDR3nt: TGTGCCAGCAGCTCTAGGACAGTCCAAGAGACCCAGTACTTC
j_gene: TRBJ1-2; abundance: .; d_gene: TRBD1; v_gene: TRBV10-3; CDR3aa: CAALDRVSGYTF; CDR3nt: TGTGCCGCCCTAGACAGGGTAAGCGGCTACACCTTC
j_gene: TRBJ1-2; abundance: once; d_gene: .; v_gene: TRBV6-5; CDR3aa: CASRPGHNYGYTF; CDR3nt: TGTGCCAGCCGACCGGGACATAACTATGGCTACACCTTC
j_gene: TRBJ1-1; abundance: .; d_gene: TRBD1; v_gene: TRBV7-2; CDR3aa: CASSPYIQGGTEAFF; CDR3nt: TGTGCCAGCAGCCCCTATATACAGGGGGGCACTGAAGCTTTCTTT
j_gene: TRBJ2-1; abundance: .; d_gene: .; v_gene: TRBV9; CDR3aa: CASNSPGLQYEQFF; CDR3nt: TGTGCCAGCAACTCCCCCGGACTTCAATATGAGCAGTTCTTC